This T cell receptor (beta chain) was profiled in a study of blood T cell repertoires in COVID-19. This CDR3 spans 14 amino acids. V was pared by 4 bases and J by 5 bases, with 6 bases of the junction left unmatched. The germline V gene encodes CDR1 SGHRS and CDR2 YFSETQ. Profiling relied on immunoSEQ multiplex PCR, and the TCRdb table lists in-frame clones only, not all of them. This table holds approximately 210,000 clones, about nine tenths found once. The chain employs TRBV5-1 and TRBJ2-3; 8 bases line up with TRBD1. The origin of this receptor is a woman aged 40 to 50 with acute or convalescent COVID-19. Sequences were obtained from peripheral blood. The CDR3 nucleotides are TGCGCCAGCAGCGGGGACAGGCAGGTAGATACGCAGTATTTT. This gives the protein CASSGDRQVDTQYF. Drawing the rest from reference TRBV5-1 and TRBJ2-3, the complete variable domain is KAGVTQTPRYLIKTRGQQVTLSCSPISGHRSVSWYQQTPGQGLQFLFEYFSETQRNKGNFPGRFSGRQFSNSRSEMNVSTLELGDSALYLCASSGDRQVDTQYFGPGTRLTVL.